Listed below are T cell receptor beta chains from one sample, sequenced in a study of shared clonotypes between healthy human individuals. Sequenced by immunoSEQ multiplex PCR; TCRdb stores in-frame clones only, minus some. The sample holds more than 550,000 clones; around 77% are singletons and the top ten take approximately 1.7%. Sequencing used memory CD4+ T cells sorted from blood. The source of these receptors is a woman aged 30 to 39 in good health. Each CDR3 is given with its conserved first and last residue. Fields, in order: V gene, clone size, D gene, J gene, CDR3 protein, CDR3 DNA. The D gene is left open where the match is weak. Clone size is not always given. Where it is, it says once, few, many or a class for expanded clones.

>TRBV6-5|NA|NA|TRBJ2-1
CASSPQPDSYNEQFF
TGTGCCAGCAGTCCGCAACCCGACAGTTACAATGAGCAGTTCTTC
>TRBV7-9|NA|TRBD1|TRBJ1-2
CASSLGTGSRYGYTF
TGTGCCAGCAGCTTAGGGACAGGGTCGCGCTATGGCTACACCTTC
>TRBV19|NA|TRBD1|TRBJ1-5
CASSGQGGNQPQHF
TGTGCCAGTAGCGGACAGGGAGGAAATCAGCCCCAGCATTTT
>TRBV5-5|NA|TRBD1|TRBJ2-6
CASSLAQGVSGANVLTF
TGTGCCAGCAGCTTGGCTCAGGGGGTGTCTGGGGCCAACGTCCTGACTTTC
>TRBV6-1|few|NA|TRBJ1-5
CASSEQGVSNQPQHF
TGTGCCAGCAGTGAGCAAGGGGTTAGCAATCAGCCCCAGCATTTT
>TRBV6-1|NA|TRBD1|TRBJ1-5
CASSEGTGGGQPQHF
TGTGCCAGCAGTGAAGGAACAGGGGGCGGTCAGCCCCAGCATTTT
>TRBV29-1|NA|TRBD1|TRBJ1-5
CSVRQGMGQPQHF
TGCAGCGTTCGACAGGGAATGGGCCAGCCCCAGCATTTT
>TRBV19|NA|TRBD1|TRBJ2-7
CASSPEDRGRDEQYF
TGTGCCAGTAGTCCCGAGGACAGGGGGCGCGACGAGCAGTACTTC
>TRBV5-1|NA|TRBD2|TRBJ2-1
CASSPGWYGSGRANEQFF
TGCGCCAGCAGCCCGGGGTGGTATGGTAGCGGGAGGGCAAATGAGCAGTTCTTC
>TRBV5-1|NA|NA|TRBJ2-3
CASSLSNRPDTQYF
TGCGCCAGCAGCCTTAGCAACCGCCCAGATACGCAGTATTTT
>TRBV5-5|NA|TRBD1|TRBJ1-2
CASSLAGGLSYGYTF
TGTGCCAGCAGCTTGGCAGGGGGTTTGAGCTATGGCTACACCTTC
>TRBV28|NA|NA|TRBJ1-2
CASSRGEGSDYGYTF
TGTGCCAGCAGTCGCGGGGAGGGAAGCGACTATGGCTACACCTTC
>TRBV11-2|NA|NA|TRBJ1-5
CASSSGGHQPQHF
TGTGCCAGCAGCTCGGGAGGGCATCAGCCCCAGCATTTT
>TRBV7-9|NA|NA|TRBJ2-3
CASSYGTFSTDTQYF
TGTGCCAGCAGCTACGGGACTTTTAGCACAGATACGCAGTATTTT
>TRBV27|NA|NA|TRBJ1-1
CASSFGAEAFF
TGTGCCAGCAGTTTCGGGGCTGAAGCTTTCTTT
>TRBV19|NA|NA|TRBJ2-7
CASSDHYEQYF
TGTGCCAGTAGTGACCACTACGAGCAGTACTTC
>TRBV5-6|NA|NA|TRBJ1-1
CASSLLGVNTEAFF
TGTGCCAGCAGCTTGTTGGGGGTGAACACTGAAGCTTTCTTT
>TRBV28|many|NA|TRBJ2-6
CATHPEAGANVLTF
TGTGCCACTCACCCAGAGGCTGGGGCCAACGTCCTGACTTTC
>TRBV7-3|NA|NA|TRBJ1-2
CASSSWDRVGYTF
TGTGCCAGCAGCTCTTGGGACCGTGTTGGCTACACCTTC
>TRBV25-1|NA|NA|TRBJ2-1
CASRSSHSGSYNEQFF
TGTGCCAGCAGATCCAGCCATAGCGGCTCCTACAATGAGCAGTTCTTC
>TRBV10-3|few|NA|TRBJ1-1
CAISDRVTEAFF
TGTGCCATCAGTGACAGGGTCACTGAAGCTTTCTTT
>TRBV2|few|TRBD2|TRBJ2-1
CASRGTSMRGGEQFF
TGTGCCAGCCGTGGGACTAGCATGAGAGGGGGTGAGCAGTTCTTC
>TRBV27|NA|TRBD2|TRBJ2-1
CASRGGRSYNEQFF
TGTGCCAGCAGGGGAGGGCGCTCCTACAATGAGCAGTTCTTC
>TRBV6-5|few|NA|TRBJ1-1
CASTLDGNTEAFF
TGTGCCAGCACGCTGGACGGTAACACTGAAGCTTTCTTT
>TRBV19|NA|NA|TRBJ2-1
CASSPAGNEQFF
TGTGCCAGTAGTCCAGCTGGCAATGAGCAGTTCTTC
>TRBV19|NA|NA|TRBJ2-2
CASSITYTGELFF
TGTGCCAGTAGTATAACGTACACCGGGGAGCTGTTTTTT
>TRBV6-1|NA|NA|TRBJ2-5
CASSLRGAEETQYF
TGTGCCAGCAGCCTTAGGGGAGCAGAAGAGACCCAGTACTTC
>TRBV10-2|few|NA|TRBJ1-5
CASSELPGPGIQPQHF
TGCGCCAGCAGTGAGCTTCCTGGTCCGGGGATTCAGCCCCAGCATTTT
>TRBV28|NA|TRBD1|TRBJ1-3
CASSPSGTGILLSGNTIYF
TGTGCCAGCAGCCCATCCGGGACAGGTATCTTACTCTCTGGAAACACCATATATTTT
>TRBV19|NA|NA|TRBJ1-5
CASTDTRVGNQPQHF
TGTGCCAGTACCGACACGCGTGTAGGAAATCAGCCCCAGCATTTT
>TRBV4-2|NA|TRBD1|TRBJ2-7
CASSQTPGGQGNDEQYF
TGTGCCAGCAGCCAAACCCCGGGGGGACAGGGTAACGACGAGCAGTACTTC
>TRBV5-1|NA|NA|TRBJ2-1
CASSLGTLSYNEQFF
TGCGCCAGCAGCTTAGGAACCCTCTCCTACAATGAGCAGTTCTTC
>TRBV27|few|TRBD2|TRBJ2-1
CASRTSGSYNEQFF
TGTGCCAGCAGGACTAGCGGGAGTTACAATGAGCAGTTCTTC
>TRBV25-1|NA|NA|TRBJ2-5
CASRGRGETQYF
TGTGCCAGCAGGGGTCGGGGGGAGACCCAGTACTTC
>TRBV20-1|NA|NA|TRBJ2-7
CSAPTDYEQYF
TGCAGTGCCCCGACTGATTACGAGCAGTACTTC
>TRBV7-9|many|NA|TRBJ1-4
CASSLAAGTDEKLFF
TGTGCCAGCAGCTTAGCGGCAGGGACGGATGAAAAACTGTTTTTT
>TRBV18|NA|TRBD2|TRBJ2-3
CASTLGLAGPMGTQYF
TGTGCCAGCACCCTTGGACTAGCGGGACCTATGGGTACGCAGTATTTT
>TRBV29-1|NA|NA|TRBJ2-5
CSVGSVGGTQYF
TGCAGCGTTGGGTCAGTTGGGGGGACCCAGTACTTC
>TRBV7-9|NA|NA|TRBJ2-7
CASGVSYEQYF
TGTGCCAGCGGGGTCTCCTACGAGCAGTACTTC
>TRBV14|NA|NA|TRBJ2-3
CASSQGYADTQYF
TGTGCCAGCAGCCAAGGGTATGCAGATACGCAGTATTTT
>TRBV6-1|NA|NA|TRBJ2-4
CASSAKATGEAIQYF
TGTGCCAGCAGCGCAAAAGCAACAGGGGAGGCCATTCAGTACTTC
>TRBV5-4|NA|TRBD2|TRBJ2-7
CASSGLAGDAEQYF
TGTGCCAGCAGCGGACTAGCGGGAGATGCCGAGCAGTACTTC
>TRBV7-3|NA|NA|TRBJ1-5
CASSLNHPGDNQPQHF
TGTGCCAGCAGCTTAAACCACCCAGGGGACAATCAGCCCCAGCATTTT
>TRBV7-9|NA|NA|TRBJ2-3
CASSLLSDTQYF
TGTGCCAGCAGCTTATTGTCAGATACGCAGTATTTT
>TRBV10-2|NA|TRBD1|TRBJ2-7
CASSGQGAHPYEQYF
TGCGCCAGCAGCGGACAGGGGGCGCATCCCTACGAGCAGTACTTC
>TRBV4-2|NA|TRBD1|TRBJ2-7
CASSLQGANEQYF
TGTGCCAGCAGCCTACAGGGGGCGAACGAGCAGTACTTC
>TRBV28|NA|NA|TRBJ2-3
CASGDPGTGTDTQYF
TGTGCCAGCGGGGATCCCGGGACTGGCACAGATACGCAGTATTTT
>TRBV28|NA|NA|TRBJ1-2
CASSLGSDYGYTF
TGTGCCAGCAGTCTCGGGTCCGACTATGGCTACACCTTC
>TRBV6-1|NA|NA|TRBJ1-5
CASKAVPGTDQPQHF
TGTGCCAGCAAAGCGGTACCCGGGACCGATCAGCCCCAGCATTTT
>TRBV20-1|once|NA|TRBJ2-1
CSARTFVEQFF
TGCAGTGCTAGGACCTTCGTGGAGCAGTTCTTC